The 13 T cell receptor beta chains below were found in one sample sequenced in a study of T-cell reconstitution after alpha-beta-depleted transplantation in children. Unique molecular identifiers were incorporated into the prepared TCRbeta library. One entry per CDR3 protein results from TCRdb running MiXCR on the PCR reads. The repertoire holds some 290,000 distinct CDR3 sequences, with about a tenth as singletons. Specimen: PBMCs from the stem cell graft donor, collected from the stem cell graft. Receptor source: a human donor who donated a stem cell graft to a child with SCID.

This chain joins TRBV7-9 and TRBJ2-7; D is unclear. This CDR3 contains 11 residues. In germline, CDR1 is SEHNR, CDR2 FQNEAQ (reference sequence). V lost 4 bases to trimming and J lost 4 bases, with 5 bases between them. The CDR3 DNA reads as TGTGCCAGCAGCTATCAATACGAGCAGTACTTC. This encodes CASSYQYEQYF.

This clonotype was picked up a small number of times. The CDR3 nucleotides are TGTGCCAGCAGCCACATCATGGAGGGAACTGAAGCTTTCTTT. This translates into CASSHIMEGTEAFF. This chain uses TRBV7-2 with TRBJ1-1; D remains unclear. The V and J ends lost 5 bases and 5 bases respectively, with 15 bases between them. CDR1 SGHTA and CDR2 FQGNSA come from the germline V gene. This CDR3 comprises 14 residues.

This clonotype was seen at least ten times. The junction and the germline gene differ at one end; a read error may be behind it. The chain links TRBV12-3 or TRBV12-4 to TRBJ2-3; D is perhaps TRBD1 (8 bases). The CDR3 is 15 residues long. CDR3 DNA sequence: TGTGCCAGCAGCTTAGCGGGCAGGGGGCTGGATACGCAGTATTTT. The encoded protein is CASSLAGRGLDTQYF.

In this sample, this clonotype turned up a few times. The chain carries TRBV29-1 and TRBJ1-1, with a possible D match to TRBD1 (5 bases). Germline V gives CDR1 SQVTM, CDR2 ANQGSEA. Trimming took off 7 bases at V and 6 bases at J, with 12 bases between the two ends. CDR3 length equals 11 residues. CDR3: CSAGGWAEAFF. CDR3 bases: TGCAGCGCTGGGGGGTGGGCTGAAGCTTTCTTT.

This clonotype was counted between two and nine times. In DNA form, the CDR3 reads TGTGCCAGCGGTCCTTTGGGGACATCCCACCAGTTCTTC. Its translation: CASGPLGTSHQFF. This chain links TRBV12-3 or TRBV12-4 with TRBJ2-1, with a weak D call TRBD1 (6 bases). Trimming shortened V by 8 bases and J by 13 bases, and 21 bases separated the two germline ends. CDR3 length: 13 residues.

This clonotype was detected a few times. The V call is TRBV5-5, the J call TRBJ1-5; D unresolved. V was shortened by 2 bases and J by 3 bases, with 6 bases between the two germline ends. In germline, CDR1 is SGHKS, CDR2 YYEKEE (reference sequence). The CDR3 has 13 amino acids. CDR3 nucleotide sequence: TGTGCCAGCAGCTTCACCGACAATCAGCCCCAGCATTTT. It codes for CASSFTDNQPQHF.

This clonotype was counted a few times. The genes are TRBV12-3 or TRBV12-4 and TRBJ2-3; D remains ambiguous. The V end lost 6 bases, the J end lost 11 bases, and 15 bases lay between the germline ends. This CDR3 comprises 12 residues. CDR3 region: CASSSLRSVQYF. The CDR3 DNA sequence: TGTGCCAGCAGCTCTTTGAGATCTGTGCAGTATTTT.

CDR3 loop: CASSPGQGGSEAFF. In DNA form, the CDR3 reads TGCGCCAGCAGCCCGGGACAGGGCGGATCTGAAGCTTTCTTT. The rearrangement links TRBV5-1 to TRBJ1-1; 9 nucleotides agree with TRBD1. The CDR3 length is 14 residues. The V gene end was trimmed by 4 bases and the J gene end by 6 bases; junction bases not matched to a gene: 7. From germline, CDR1 is SGHRS and CDR2 YFSETQ. The full variable domain, with the rest looked up from reference TRBV5-1 and TRBJ1-1, is KAGVTQTPRYLIKTRGQQVTLSCSPISGHRSVSWYQQTPGQGLQFLFEYFSETQRNKGNFPGRFSGRQFSNSRSEMNVSTLELGDSALYLCASSPGQGGSEAFFGQGTRLTVV.

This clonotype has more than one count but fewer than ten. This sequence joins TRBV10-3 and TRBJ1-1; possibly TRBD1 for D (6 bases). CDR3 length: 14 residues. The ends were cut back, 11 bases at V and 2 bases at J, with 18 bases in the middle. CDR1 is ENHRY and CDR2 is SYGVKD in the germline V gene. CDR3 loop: CAANTGTTNTEAFF. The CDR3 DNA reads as TGTGCCGCTAACACCGGGACAACTAACACTGAAGCTTTCTTT.

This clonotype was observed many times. CDR3 sequence reads: CSARDGTSGYEQYF. CDR3 DNA sequence: TGCAGTGCTAGAGACGGGACTAGCGGATACGAGCAGTACTTC. The chain carries TRBV20-1 and TRBJ2-7, with 11 bases matching TRBD2. From germline, CDR1 is DFQATT and CDR2 SNEGSKA (reference sequence). CDR3 length: 14 amino acids. With V trimmed by 0 bases and J by 4 bases, 2 bases remained unmatched.

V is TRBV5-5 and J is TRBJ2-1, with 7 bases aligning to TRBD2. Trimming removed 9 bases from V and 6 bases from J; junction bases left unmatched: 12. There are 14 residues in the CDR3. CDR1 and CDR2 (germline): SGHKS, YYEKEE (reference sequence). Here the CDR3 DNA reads TGTGCCATCGGATACGGACTAGTCTGCAATGAGCAGTTCTTC. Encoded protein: CAIGYGLVCNEQFF.

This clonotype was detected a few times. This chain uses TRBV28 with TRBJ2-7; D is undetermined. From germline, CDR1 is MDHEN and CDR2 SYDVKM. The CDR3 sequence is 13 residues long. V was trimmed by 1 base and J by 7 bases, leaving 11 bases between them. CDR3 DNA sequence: TGTGCCAGCAGTTTATCCCCGATAAGGGAGCAGTACTTC. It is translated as CASSLSPIREQYF.

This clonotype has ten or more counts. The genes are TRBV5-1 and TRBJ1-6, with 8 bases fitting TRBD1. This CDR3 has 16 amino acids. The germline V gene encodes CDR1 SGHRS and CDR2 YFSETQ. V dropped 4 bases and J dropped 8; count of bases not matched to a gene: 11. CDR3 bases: TGCGCCAGCAGCGAGAGACAGGGGAGCGTCTATTCACCCCTCCACTTT. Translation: CASSERQGSVYSPLHF.